The clone carrying this T cell receptor beta chain was picked up a small number of times. Those enrolled, adults aged 18 to 89 years, came from 20 to 25 US areas. Cohorts were assigned according to the clinical history that participants reported. Two negative PCRs, clearance, or symptom resolution had been documented for recovered Cohort 3 donors. The data were taken from a study of blood T cell repertoires in COVID-19. V lost 3 bases and J lost 2, with 13 bases in between. The CDR3 has 15 residues. Germline V lookup: CDR1 SEHNR, CDR2 FQNEAQ (reference sequence). Per the study methods: How many nucleated cells were present was estimated from reference gene primer amplification. The table came from immunoSEQ multiplex PCR; TCRdb's copy has only in-frame clones and leaves some out. The V and J calls and the clone size are those of that table, but D and trimming were determined from the DNA. This sample has about 350,000 clones, with 87% found just once.

Material: PBMCs or T cells enriched from blood (not recorded which). This chain uses TRBV7-9 with TRBJ1-1; weak D call: TRBD1 (5 bases). The receptor was derived from a woman in her 30s who had recovered from COVID-19. The CDR3 DNA sequence: TGTGCCAGCAGCTTCGGGGGGTCCGTAAACACTGAAGCTTTCTTT. Translating it yields CASSFGGSVNTEAFF.